A single sample gave rise to the 13 T cell receptor beta chains below, sequenced in a study of cytomegalovirus exposure and HLA in healthy donors. Researchers ran the PCR with 60 Vbeta and 13 Jbeta primers. Only in-frame clones appear in the TCRdb table, and some are missing; sequencing was by immunoSEQ multiplex PCR. The sample has fewer than 150,000 clones, 70% to 80% seen once. Sequencing used PBMCs. These receptors were collected from a woman between 45 and 65 years old in good health and CMV-seronegative.

The chain combines TRBV4-2 with TRBJ1-1; a possible D gene is TRBD1 (5 bases). V was pared by 1 base and J by 1 base, with 19 bases between. This CDR3 has 18 amino acids. Germline loops: CDR1 LGHNA, CDR2 YNFKEQ. The CDR3 loop is CASSQASGGVNSNTEAFF. In nucleotides, the CDR3 is TGTGCCAGCAGCCAAGCCTCGGGGGGGGTAAATTCGAACACTGAAGCTTTCTTT.

About this clone: One end of the junction varies from germline; a read error may be responsible. This sequence joins TRBV5-4 and TRBJ2-7, with no clear D. The CDR3 loop spans 14 amino acids. Germline values: CDR1 SGHNT, CDR2 YYREEE (reference sequence). CDR3 DNA sequence: TGTGCCAGCAGTTTGGGGTCCCCACGGAGCGAGCAGTACTTC. Protein sequence: CASSLGSPRSEQYF.

This clone was seen repeatedly, ten times or more. V gene TRBV2 combines with J gene TRBJ1-1, with TRBD1 identical over 7 bases. CDR1 is SNHLY and CDR2 is FYNNEI in the germline V gene. V shed 4 bases and J 3 bases; nucleotides not matched to a gene: 14. The CDR3 length is 17 residues. For the CDR3, the DNA is TGTGCCAGCAGTGGGCGGCAGGGGGTCGCGAGGTACACTGAAGCTTTCTTT. It translates to CASSGRQGVARYTEAFF.

A remark on this clone: One junction end disagrees with the germline gene, perhaps due to a read error. The V gene is TRBV7-2, the J gene TRBJ2-7; weak D call: TRBD1 (5 bases). The CDR3 sequence is 15 residues long. The germline V gene encodes CDR1 SGHTA and CDR2 FQGNSA. The CDR3 reads CASNLEGASSYEQYF. As DNA, the CDR3 is TGTGCCAGCAACTTAGAAGGGGCGAGCTCCTACGAGCAGTACTTC.

The J gene is TRBJ2-1, the V gene TRBV9; D perhaps matches TRBD1 (6 bases). This CDR3 is built from 15 residues. Between the trimmed V and J ends, which lost 3 bases and 2 bases, there was a span of 12 bases. Germline CDR1 and CDR2: SGDLS and YYNGEE. CDR3 loop: CASSARAGAYNEQFF. CDR3 nucleotide sequence: TGTGCCAGCAGCGCGAGGGCAGGGGCCTACAATGAGCAGTTCTTC.

CDR3 sequence reads: CASSWDRGLNTEAFF. The CDR3 nucleotides are TGTGCCAGCAGTTGGGACAGGGGATTAAACACTGAAGCTTTCTTT. The chain carries TRBV28 and TRBJ1-1; 10 bases match TRBD1. CDR1 and CDR2 (germline): MDHEN, SYDVKM. The CDR3 loop spans 15 amino acids. The J segment lost 2 bases and the V segment lost 4 bases, leaving 4 bases of the junction unmatched. The full variable domain, rest sourced from reference TRBV28 and TRBJ1-1, is DVKVTQSSRYLVKRTGEKVFLECVQDMDHENMFWYRQDPGLGLRLIYFSYDVKMKEKGDIPEGYSVSREKKERFSLILESASTNQTSMYLCASSWDRGLNTEAFFGQGTRLTVV.

The chain combines TRBV12-5 with TRBJ2-3, with D perhaps TRBD1 (6 bases). Looked up from germline, CDR1 is LGHNT and CDR2 is FRNRAP. The CDR3 has 15 amino acids. The germline V and J ends were trimmed by 5 bases and 6 bases, with 18 bases remaining between them. The CDR3 DNA reads TGTGCTAGTGGTATTAGGACAGAAGGATGGGATACGCAGTATTTT. Translation: CASGIRTEGWDTQYF.

V is TRBV27 and J is TRBJ1-4; tentatively, D is TRBD1 (6 bases). With 3 bases removed from V and 8 bases from J, the gap between germline ends came to 16 bases. This CDR3 has 15 residues. Germline-derived CDR1 and CDR2 are MNHEY and SMNVEV (reference sequence). CDR3 nucleotides: TGTGCCAGCAGTTTCCAAGGGGGAGGGAGAGAAAAACTGTTTTTT. This sequence encodes CASSFQGGGREKLFF.

The chain has TRBV7-2 and TRBJ2-7; D is undetermined. V gave up 1 base and J gave up 7 bases, with 8 bases separating them. This CDR3 comprises 12 residues. CDR1 and CDR2 (germline): SGHTA, FQGNSA. CDR3 in amino acids: CASSLGVGEQYF. CDR3 coding DNA: TGTGCCAGCAGCTTAGGGGTCGGGGAGCAGTACTTC.

J is TRBJ2-5 and V is TRBV5-8, with TRBD2 identical over 8 bases. V gave up 4 bases and J gave up 5 bases; unmatched junction bases: 10. Germline CDR1 and CDR2: SGHTS and YDEGEE. This CDR3 comprises 15 residues. This CDR3 is CASSLSGVEEETQYF. The CDR3 DNA sequence: TGTGCCAGCAGCCTTAGCGGGGTGGAGGAGGAGACCCAGTACTTC.

This chain's CDR3 is CSVDAGGNTDTQYF. The CDR3 coding sequence is TGCAGCGTTGATGCGGGGGGAAACACAGATACGCAGTATTTT. The chain employs TRBV29-1 and TRBJ2-3; 8 nucleotides match TRBD2. The V gene end was trimmed by 3 bases and the J gene end by 2 bases; junction bases not matched to a gene: 4. Germline V gives CDR1 SQVTM, CDR2 ANQGSEA. This CDR3 has 14 amino acids.

This chain uses TRBV27 with TRBJ2-3, with TRBD1 matching over 8 bases. Germline-derived CDR1 and CDR2 are MNHEY and SMNVEV (reference sequence). V was clipped by 8 bases and J by 1 base; unmatched bases: 5. The CDR3 is made up of 14 amino acids. CDR3 amino acids: CASGSTGGTDTQYF. CDR3 sequence (DNA): TGTGCCAGCGGCTCGACAGGGGGCACAGATACGCAGTATTTT.

The chain links TRBV5-4 to TRBJ1-5, with D unclear. V was pared by 0 bases and J by 1 base, with 5 bases between. Germline CDR1 reads SGHNT; CDR2 reads YYREEE (reference sequence). The CDR3 runs 14 residues. The CDR3 loop reads CASSLARSNQPQHF. CDR3 coding DNA: TGTGCCAGCAGCTTGGCCAGGAGCAATCAGCCCCAGCATTTT. Using reference TRBV5-4 and TRBJ1-5 for the parts outside the CDR3, the full variable domain is ETGVTQSPTHLIKTRGQQVTLRCSSQSGHNTVSWYQQALGQGPQFIFQYYREEENGRGNFPPRFSGLQFPNYSSELNVNALELDDSALYLCASSLARSNQPQHFGDGTRLSIL.